Following are 27 T cell receptor beta chains from one sample sequenced in a study of blood T cell repertoires in COVID-19. Clones were read by immunoSEQ multiplex PCR, and TCRdb kept only the in-frame ones, dropping some. The sample shows about 240,000 clones, about nine tenths of them seen only once. The specimen was peripheral blood. Receptor source: a man aged 55 to 69 who had recovered from COVID-19.

The V and J genes are TRBV7-8 and TRBJ1-6; a possible D gene is TRBD1 (6 bases). The CDR3 length is 15 residues. V gave up 0 bases and J gave up 10 bases, with 13 bases separating them. Germline V CDR1 and CDR2: SGHVS, FQNEAQ. This CDR3 reads CASSLAMGAGSPLHF. The CDR3 DNA follows: TGTGCCAGCAGCTTAGCGATGGGGGCTGGCTCACCCCTCCACTTT.

This chain uses TRBV9 with TRBJ2-5, with 7 positions matching TRBD1. Germline values: CDR1 SGDLS, CDR2 YYNGEE. The V gene end was trimmed by 6 bases and the J gene end by 5 bases; junction bases not matched to a gene: 7. The CDR3 runs to 13 residues. For the CDR3, the DNA is TGTGCCAGCAACAGACAGGGCCGGGAGACCCAGTACTTC. Its protein is CASNRQGRETQYF.

This rearrangement joins TRBV12-3 or TRBV12-4 to TRBJ2-3; tentatively, D is TRBD2 (5 bases). This CDR3 region has 13 residues. V was shortened by 6 bases and J by 4 bases, with 11 bases between the two germline ends. CDR3 DNA sequence: TGTGCCAGCAGGTCCAGAGCGGCAGATACGCAGTATTTT. Its translation: CASRSRAADTQYF.

CDR3 region: CASSLLQGDSPLHF. CDR3 sequence (DNA): TGTGCCAGCAGCTTGCTGCAGGGCGACTCACCCCTCCACTTT. The V call is TRBV5-6, the J call TRBJ1-6; D perhaps matches TRBD1 (5 bases). The germline V and J ends were trimmed by 1 base and 10 bases, with 12 bases remaining between them. This CDR3 region has 14 residues. Germline V gene data show CDR1 as SGHDT and CDR2 as YYEEEE.

The chain joins TRBV29-1 to TRBJ2-5; perhaps TRBD1 as D (5 bases). The germline V gene encodes CDR1 SQVTM and CDR2 ANQGSEA. The CDR3 contains 14 residues. Deletions cut 5 bases from V and 4 bases from J, with 17 bases between. The CDR3 DNA follows: TGCAGCGTTAGGGCCAGGGCCGAGAGAGAGACCCAGTACTTC. It codes for CSVRARAERETQYF.

The CDR3 reads CASSLVWWGGPCLSYNEQFF. For the CDR3, the DNA is TGTGCCAGCAGCTTAGTTTGGTGGGGAGGCCCCTGCCTCTCCTACAATGAGCAGTTCTTC. This chain joins TRBV11-3 and TRBJ2-1; tentatively, D is TRBD2 (6 bases). CDR3 length: 20 amino acids. V dropped 1 base and J dropped 0 bases, with 22 bases sitting between them. Germline-derived CDR1 and CDR2 are SGHNT and YENEEA.

The chain carries TRBV30 and TRBJ1-1, with a weak D call TRBD1 (5 bases). The CDR3 length is 14 residues. Trimming left V 2 bases short and J 4 bases short, with 14 bases between. Germline assignment: CDR1 GTSNPN and CDR2 SVGIG (reference sequence). The CDR3 sequence: CAWSWGGIATEAFF. CDR3 nucleotides: TGTGCCTGGAGTTGGGGGGGGATAGCCACTGAAGCTTTCTTT.

The chain couples TRBV7-2 to TRBJ1-4; D not certain. V gave up 0 bases and J gave up 11 bases, with 7 bases separating them. Germline V lookup: CDR1 SGHTA, CDR2 FQGNSA. The CDR3 contains 12 residues. The CDR3 DNA reads TGTGCCAGCAGCTTAGCGGCCGGGAAACTGTTTTTT. The encoded protein is CASSLAAGKLFF.

The V call is TRBV2, the J call TRBJ2-3; a weak D match, TRBD2 (7 bases). Germline-derived CDR1 and CDR2 are SNHLY and FYNNEI. The CDR3 is 16 residues long. The ends were cut back, 6 bases at V and 1 base at J, with 17 bases in the middle. CDR3 in DNA: TGTGCCAGCAGCGCGGGGGCCGGACGACGCACAGATACGCAGTATTTT. Protein sequence: CASSAGAGRRTDTQYF.

The rearrangement joins TRBV29-1 to TRBJ1-2, with D perhaps matching TRBD1 (6 bases). V lost 8 bases, J lost 8 bases, and 21 bases lay in between. CDR1 is SQVTM and CDR2 is ANQGSEA in the germline V gene. This CDR3 comprises 13 residues. The CDR3 nucleotides are TGCAGCACCGACCCACAGGGTTCAGGCGGCTACACCTTC. It specifies CSTDPQGSGGYTF.

V and J are TRBV18 and TRBJ2-1, with TRBD1 matching 8 bases. The CDR3 has 14 amino acids. Germline V gene lookup returns CDR1 KGHSH and CDR2 LQKENI. The V and J ends lost 5 bases and 8 bases, in that order; junction bases with no gene match: 8. CDR3 coding DNA: TGTGCCAGCTCAACCGCAGGGGGCAGGTATGAGCAGTTCTTC. Amino acids: CASSTAGGRYEQFF.

Concerning this clone itself: Additional DNA sequences in this sample encode the identical CDR3. V gene TRBV24-1 combines with J gene TRBJ1-5; no firm D call. CDR1 is KGHDR, CDR2 SFDVKD, per germline. V was pared by 4 bases and J by 5 bases, with 5 bases between. This CDR3 is built from 12 residues. This chain's CDR3 is CATSDPDQPQHF. In DNA, the CDR3 is TGTGCCACCAGTGACCCCGATCAGCCCCAGCATTTT.

The CDR3 sequence is CASSPGQGFGNTIYF. As DNA, the CDR3 is TGTGCCAGCTCTCCGGGACAGGGGTTCGGAAACACCATATATTTT. The genes are TRBV27 and TRBJ1-3, with 10 positions matching TRBD1. The J segment lost 4 bases and the V segment lost 8 bases, leaving 8 bases of the junction unmatched. The CDR3 covers 15 residues. From germline, CDR1 is MNHEY and CDR2 SMNVEV (reference sequence).

The chain couples TRBV18 to TRBJ2-1, with 11 bases lining up with TRBD2. The CDR3 sequence is 15 residues long. Per the germline V gene, CDR1 is KGHSH and CDR2 is LQKENI. Trimming cost V 2 bases and J 9 bases; bases outside gene matches: 6. The CDR3 sequence: CASSPLAGGPGEQFF. As DNA, the CDR3 is TGTGCCAGCTCACCATTAGCGGGGGGGCCTGGTGAGCAGTTCTTC. Supplemented by reference TRBV18 and TRBJ2-1, the full variable domain reads NAGVMQNPRHLVRRRGQEARLRCSPMKGHSHVYWYRQLPEEGLKFMVYLQKENIIDESGMPKERFSAEFPKEGPSILRIQQVVRGDSAAYFCASSPLAGGPGEQFFGPGTRLTVL.

The chain couples TRBV7-9 to TRBJ2-6, with D perhaps matching TRBD1 (6 bases). The CDR3 sequence is 17 residues long. V was shortened by 4 bases and J by 0 bases, with 13 bases between the two germline ends. Germline loops: CDR1 SEHNR, CDR2 FQNEAQ (reference sequence). CDR3 amino acids: CASSWGHIYSGANVLTF. CDR3 DNA: TGTGCCAGCAGCTGGGGACACATTTACTCTGGGGCCAACGTCCTGACTTTC. Using reference TRBV7-9 and TRBJ2-6 for the parts outside the CDR3, the full variable domain is DTGVSQNPRHKITKRGQNVTFRCDPISEHNRLYWYRQTLGQGPEFLTYFQNEAQLEKSRLLSDRFSAERPKGSFSTLEIQRTEQGDSAMYLCASSWGHIYSGANVLTFGAGSRLTVL.

The chain has TRBV3-1 (or the pseudogene TRBV3-2) and TRBJ1-1; 7 nucleotides match TRBD1. The length of the CDR3 is 12 residues. Germline CDR1 reads LGHDT; CDR2 reads YNNKEL (reference sequence). V was pared by 3 bases and J by 10 bases, with 5 bases of the junction left unmatched. Here the CDR3 DNA reads TGTGCCAGCAGCCAGCAGAACAGGGGAGCTTTCTTT. Its protein product is CASSQQNRGAFF.

In nucleotides, the CDR3 is TGTGCCAGCAGTGACGACAGCTACGAGCAGTACTTC. This translates into CASSDDSYEQYF. The rearrangement joins TRBV6-4 to TRBJ2-7; tentatively, D is TRBD1 (5 bases). The CDR3 extends over 12 amino acids. Trimming took 2 bases from V and 3 from J, leaving 5 bases between them. CDR1 and CDR2 from the germline V gene are MRHNA and SNTAGT.

J is TRBJ1-1 and V is TRBV19; TRBD1 might be the D (6 bases). The germline V gene encodes CDR1 LNHDA and CDR2 SQIVND (reference sequence). The CDR3 sequence is 16 residues long. Trimming took 4 bases from V and 0 from J, leaving 15 bases between them. The CDR3 is CASSRAGGTMNTEAFF. CDR3 sequence (DNA): TGTGCCAGTAGTAGGGCGGGGGGCACCATGAACACTGAAGCTTTCTTT.

The V and J genes are TRBV5-1 and TRBJ1-2; possibly TRBD1 for D (6 bases). The CDR3 is 14 residues long. Germline V gives CDR1 SGHRS, CDR2 YFSETQ. The ends were cut back, 4 bases at V and 3 bases at J, with 13 bases in the middle. Written as DNA, the CDR3 is TGCGCCAGCAGCCCTGGACAGACCGACTATGGCTACACCTTC. Translating gives CASSPGQTDYGYTF.

The chain couples TRBV11-2 to TRBJ2-1, with D tentatively TRBD1 (6 bases). Trimming shortened V by 0 bases and J by 6 bases, and 18 bases separated the two germline ends. The germline V gene encodes CDR1 SGHAT and CDR2 FQNNGV. The CDR3 length is 17 residues. The CDR3: CASSLDGTPAGRNEQFF. CDR3 nucleotides: TGTGCCAGCAGCTTAGATGGGACACCGGCAGGGCGCAATGAGCAGTTCTTC.

The V call is TRBV19, the J call TRBJ1-4; 9 bases are a match to TRBD1. V lost 3 bases to trimming and J lost 7 bases; unmatched junction nucleotides: 9. CDR3 length equals 16 residues. Germline CDR1 is LNHDA and CDR2 is SQIVND (reference sequence). The CDR3 DNA reads as TGTGCCAGTAGTATGGTACAGGGGGCGCTTGGTGAAAAACTGTTTTTT. Amino acid sequence: CASSMVQGALGEKLFF. The variable domain in full, with the rest retrieved from reference TRBV19 and TRBJ1-4, is DGGITQSPKYLFRKEGQNVTLSCEQNLNHDAMYWYRQDPGQGLRLIYYSQIVNDFQKGDIAEGYSVSREKKESFPLTVTSAQKNPTAFYLCASSMVQGALGEKLFFGSGTQLSVL.

This clone turned up a few times. DNA for the CDR3: TGTGCCAGCAGCCCTCCGGGACTGTCCTACAATGAGCAGTTCTTC. Translation gives CASSPPGLSYNEQFF. The V call is TRBV5-6, the J call TRBJ2-1; a possible D gene is TRBD2 (6 bases). The CDR3 length is 15 residues. V lost 4 bases to trimming and J lost 1 base, with 12 bases between them. CDR1 is SGHDT and CDR2 is YYEEEE in the germline V gene.

This chain joins TRBV7-8 and TRBJ1-5; TRBD1 matches at 7 bases. V shed 4 bases and J 7 bases; nucleotides not matched to a gene: 13. Germline CDR1 is SGHVS and CDR2 is FQNEAQ. The CDR3 runs to 16 residues. This CDR3 reads CASSSTRTGPSQPQHF. The CDR3 DNA reads as TGTGCCAGCAGCTCCACCCGGACAGGACCCTCCCAGCCCCAGCATTTT. Combining the CDR3 with reference TRBV7-8 and TRBJ1-5 gives the whole variable domain GAGVSQSPRYKVAKRGQDVALRCDPISGHVSLFWYQQALGQGPEFLTYFQNEAQLDKSGLPSDRFFAERPEGSVSTLKIQRTQQEDSAVYLCASSSTRTGPSQPQHFGDGTRLSIL.

The genes are TRBV6-5 and TRBJ2-3; D uncertain. Trimming shortened V by 2 bases and J by 0 bases, and 9 bases separated the two germline ends. The germline V gene encodes CDR1 MNHEY and CDR2 SVGAGI. This CDR3 contains 15 residues. The CDR3 bases are TGTGCCAGCAGTTACGGGCCGGCTAGCACAGATACGCAGTATTTT. Its translation: CASSYGPASTDTQYF.

The chain has TRBV5-5 and TRBJ1-5, with no clear D. Germline CDR1 reads SGHKS; CDR2 reads YYEKEE (reference sequence). V was trimmed by 2 bases and J by 5 bases, leaving 11 bases between them. This CDR3 has 14 amino acids. The CDR3: CASSFTGSDQPQHF. DNA for the CDR3: TGTGCCAGCAGCTTCACGGGGAGCGATCAGCCCCAGCATTTT.

V and J are TRBV7-2 and TRBJ1-4; 7 positions match TRBD1. The germline V gene encodes CDR1 SGHTA and CDR2 FQGNSA. The CDR3 contains 16 residues. Trimming removed 2 bases from V and 4 bases from J; junction bases left unmatched: 7. The CDR3 sequence: CASSLFRDSLNEKLFF. CDR3 DNA sequence: TGTGCCAGCAGCTTATTCCGGGACAGCCTTAATGAAAAACTGTTTTTT.

The rearrangement joins TRBV11-3 to TRBJ2-1; 8 nucleotides agree with TRBD1. J was trimmed by 8 bases and V by 1 base; bases with no gene match: 10. Germline assignment: CDR1 SGHNT and CDR2 YENEEA. CDR3 length: 16 amino acids. CDR3 residues: CASSLAHGQGMDEQFF. CDR3 bases: TGTGCCAGCAGCTTAGCGCATGGACAGGGAATGGATGAGCAGTTCTTC.